This T cell receptor (beta chain) was found in a study of blood T cells in healthy people across ages. About this clonotype itself: What it recognizes is unknown.

Germline loops: CDR1 MDHEN, CDR2 SYDVKM. The junction had 10 bases not matched to a gene; V was cut back by 5 bases and J by 3 bases. There are 16 residues in the CDR3. Study results and limitations: Compared with aged donors, long-lived donors showed fewer expanded clones, suggesting selection.

Primed by a sample-barcoded 5' primer and a J-beta primer mix, a second PCR proceeded for 7 to 11 cycles. Sequencing recovered at least 2.5 million CDR3-containing paired-end reads from each sample. TCRdb reprocessed the 5' RACE reads with MiXCR, giving one entry per CDR3 protein. The repertoire holds about 1.7 million distinct CDR3 sequences, with 25% to 30% as singletons. The sample was blood. The receptor was isolated from a woman aged 25 to 45 in good health. This chain links TRBV28 with TRBJ2-7, with 10 bases identical to TRBD1. The CDR3: CASSRLRDRGFYEQYF. The CDR3 DNA reads as TGTGCCAGCAGTCGGCTCCGGGACAGGGGCTTCTACGAGCAGTACTTC.